The clone carrying this T cell receptor beta chain appeared once. What it binds is not known. The data originate from a study of T cell responses to AZD1222 COVID-19 vaccine. Regarding the study as a whole: When two AZD1222 doses had been given, Spike-specific TCR breadth and depth rose. Donors were largely white British and mainly female; clonal diversity was possibly underestimated. Baseline serostatus was positive in only a handful of AZD1222 recipients. Nearly half of spike-specific TCRs reportedly go after variant regions that carry no mutations.

Here immunoSEQ multiplex PCR was the method, and the copy in TCRdb shows in-frame clones only, minus some. The sample carries approximately 130,000 clones, 80% to 90% recorded once. Germline CDR1 is DFQATT and CDR2 is SNEGSKA (reference sequence). This CDR3 is 11 amino acids long. The ends were cut back, 3 bases at V and 1 base at J, with 4 bases in the middle. The TCR was taken from an adult who received the AZD1222 COVID-19 vaccine. V usage is TRBV20-1 and J usage is TRBJ2-7; D is ambiguous. The source was peripheral blood, collected 28 days after the second AZD1222 dose. The CDR3 region is CSASRSYEQYF. CDR3 in DNA: TGCAGTGCTAGCCGATCCTACGAGCAGTACTTC.